The present entry profiles one T cell receptor (beta chain) with its context. The specificity of this receptor is unknown. Per-base quality was not reported, and no clone a single base away is much larger than it. Its CDR3 holds 15 amino acids, cysteine through phenylalanine. Kept here is only the CDR3 DNA, which spans 45 bases and is read in frame from base 1. Via the germline V gene (reference sequence), CDR1 is MNHEY and CDR2 SMNVEV. V trim: 4 bases; J trim: 0 bases; unmatched bases: 5. The data were taken from a study of control samples from healthy donors and cancer patients (dated by TCRdb to 2020 to 2021). Library preparation was by the immunoSEQ multiplex PCR assay. TCRdb mirrors the immuneACCESS table, restricted to in-frame sequences. Some clones are absent from its copies; in checked studies, under half trace to an unresolved V gene, and the reason for the others is unknown. Within this sample are roughly 400,000 clones, with more than 80% of them counted one time only. The ten largest make up roughly 6.4% of the sample.

The sequence was collected from a man aged 40-50 years with head and neck cancer. The specimen was PBMCs. In this chain, TRBV27 is recombined with TRBJ1-1, and TRBD1 aligns with 7 junction nucleotides. The CDR3: CASSSQGGMNTEAFF. Here is the DNA: TGTGCCAGCAGTTCCCAGGGGGGCATGAACACTGAAGCTTTCTTT.